The 31 T cell receptor beta chains reported below all come from one sample, sequenced in a study of naive and memory T cell subsets (dated by TCRdb to about 2017). Library construction relied on UMI-ligation and nested PCR. Data came from an Illumina MiSeq. An equimolar mix of two oligonucleotides covering both TRBC1 and TRBC2 was used as the beta constant-region primer. Four rounds of PCR were used to amplify ligated cDNA, with nested alpha and beta constant-region primers being used together with the SP2 primer. TCRdb reprocessed the public reads (quality trimming at Q25 with fastp, clone calling with MiXCR) and kept in-frame beta chains. All rows with the same CDR3 protein become a single entry with the most common DNA and genes. The sample profile shows over 100,000 distinct CDR3 sequences; 36% of them were found once. 0.8% to 1% of the sample belongs to the ten largest clones. The specimen was central memory CD4+ T cells from blood. In light of the paper, this sample's cell subset or site label describes: central memory, CD45RA- CD27+. The receptors were gathered from a human donor in good health.

For the CDR3, the DNA is TGTGCCAGCAGCTTAGGCAGGGGGCGTTTTAATAATTCACCCCTCCACTTT. Protein sequence: CASSLGRGRFNNSPLHF. The V call is TRBV7-2, the J call TRBJ1-6, with 8 bases matching TRBD1. In germline, CDR1 is SGHTA, CDR2 FQGNSA. The CDR3 runs 17 residues. Trimming removed 1 base from V and 5 bases from J; junction bases left unmatched: 7. The full variable domain, completed using reference TRBV7-2 and TRBJ1-6, is GAGVSQSPSNKVTEKGKDVELRCDPISGHTALYWYRQSLGQGLEFLIYFQGNSAPDKSGLPSDRFSAERTGGSVSTLTIQRTQQEDSAVYLCASSLGRGRFNNSPLHFGNGTRLTVT.

The CDR3 DNA is TGTGCCAGCAGCCCCTTTCGACAGGGTCAAAACATTCAGTACTTC. This translates into CASSPFRQGQNIQYF. J is TRBJ2-4 and V is TRBV2, with TRBD1 matching over 7 bases. J gave up 5 bases and V 6 bases, and 10 bases lay outside the gene matches. The germline gives CDR1 SNHLY, CDR2 FYNNEI. The CDR3 is 15 amino acids.

The chain has TRBV20-1 and TRBJ2-6; D remains unclear. The V gene's germline CDR1 is DFQATT and CDR2 SNEGSKA (reference sequence). This CDR3 is 15 amino acids long. Trimming stripped 5 bases from V and 0 bases from J, with 11 bases between. DNA of the CDR3: TGCAGTGCTCCGGATAGGAGCTCTGGGGCCAACGTCCTGACTTTC. Protein product: CSAPDRSSGANVLTF.

V and J are TRBV6-5 and TRBJ1-2; no firm D call. The V end was cut by 6 bases, the J end by 6 bases, with 14 bases between. The V gene's germline CDR1 is MNHEY and CDR2 SVGAGI. CDR3 length: 13 residues. CDR3 nucleotide sequence: TGTGCCAGCAGCGAGTTCCGAATTGATGGCTACACCTTC. This gives the protein CASSEFRIDGYTF.

J is TRBJ2-3 and V is TRBV4-2, with D perhaps TRBD2 (7 bases). The CDR3 loop spans 15 amino acids. The ends were cut back, 1 base at V and 4 bases at J, with 12 bases in the middle. Germline V gene sequence: CDR1 LGHNA, CDR2 YNFKEQ. CDR3 DNA sequence: TGTGCCAGCAGCCAAGGGGAGGGGGAGGCAGATACGCAGTATTTT. This sequence encodes CASSQGEGEADTQYF.

The J gene is TRBJ2-1, the V gene TRBV28, with 14 positions matching TRBD2. Germline loops: CDR1 MDHEN, CDR2 SYDVKM. Trimming took 5 bases from V and 12 from J; bases not matched to a gene: 6. The CDR3 loop spans 14 amino acids. The CDR3 DNA follows: TGTGCCAGCAGTACAGGGACTAGCGGGAGTGGGCAGTTCTTC. It translates to CASSTGTSGSGQFF.

The CDR3 here is CASSQDRGIAGQYPDTQYF. For the CDR3, the DNA is TGCGCCAGCAGCCAAGATCGTGGAATAGCGGGGCAGTATCCAGATACGCAGTATTTT. V is TRBV4-3 and J is TRBJ2-3, with 8 bases aligning to TRBD2. CDR3 size: 19 residues. V was clipped by 0 bases and J by 4 bases; unmatched bases: 15. Per germline, CDR1 LGHNA and CDR2 YSLEER.

This rearrangement joins TRBV9 to TRBJ2-3, with 7 bases that match TRBD1. J gave up 3 bases and V 4 bases, and 8 bases lay outside the gene matches. CDR1 is SGDLS and CDR2 is YYNGEE in the germline V gene. The CDR3 covers 15 residues. As DNA, the CDR3 is TGTGCCAGCAGCCGGACAGGTTGGAGTACAGATACGCAGTATTTT. Encoded protein: CASSRTGWSTDTQYF.

This clonotype was observed a few times. The V and J genes are TRBV30 and TRBJ2-5; tentatively, D is TRBD2 (6 bases). Germline CDR1 reads GTSNPN; CDR2 reads SVGIG (reference sequence). V was trimmed by 0 bases and J by 5 bases, leaving 19 bases between them. The CDR3 totals 16 residues. In DNA, the CDR3 is TGTGCCTGGAGTGTAATTGGCAGGGCGGGGATGGAGACCCAGTACTTC. This codes for CAWSVIGRAGMETQYF.

The V call is TRBV6-2 or TRBV6-3, the J call TRBJ2-6, with 12 bases that match TRBD2. Trimming at V came to 7 bases and at J to 2 bases, leaving 9 bases not matched to a gene. Germline V gives CDR1 MNHEY, CDR2 SVGEGT. The CDR3 runs 18 residues. The CDR3 region has the DNA TGTGCCAGCAAGCGGACTAGCGGGATTTGGACTGGGGCCAACGTCCTGACTTTC. It yields the protein CASKRTSGIWTGANVLTF.

The genes are TRBV29-1 and TRBJ2-2, with a tentative D call TRBD1 (5 bases). With 5 bases removed from V and 0 bases from J, the gap between germline ends came to 13 bases. Per germline, CDR1 SQVTM and CDR2 ANQGSEA. CDR3 length: 15 residues. CDR3 in DNA: TGCAGCGTTTGGGGCGGCTCAGCGAACACCGGGGAGCTGTTTTTT. Translation: CSVWGGSANTGELFF.

The V call is TRBV5-1, the J call TRBJ1-2, with D tentatively TRBD1 (6 bases). There are 13 residues in the CDR3. V dropped 5 bases and J dropped 3 bases, with 11 bases sitting between them. Germline assignment: CDR1 SGHRS and CDR2 YFSETQ. For the CDR3, the DNA is TGCGCCAGCAGTGTCAGGACAGACTATGGCTACACCTTC. Protein: CASSVRTDYGYTF.

This clonotype has only a few counts. The genes are TRBV29-1 and TRBJ2-7, with D possibly TRBD1 on 5 matching bases. Germline values: CDR1 SQVTM, CDR2 ANQGSEA. The CDR3 loop spans 13 amino acids. V lost 7 bases, J lost 6 bases, and 19 bases lay in between. CDR3 loop: CSETGPLRCEQYF. CDR3 sequence (DNA): TGCAGCGAAACAGGCCCTCTCAGATGCGAGCAGTACTTC.

The chain has TRBV7-2 and TRBJ2-3; weak D call: TRBD2 (6 bases). This CDR3 spans 15 amino acids. V lost 5 bases and J lost 1, with 13 bases in between. The V gene's germline CDR1 is SGHTA and CDR2 FQGNSA. The DNA for the CDR3 is TGTGCCAGCAGCCACCAGGCTAGCGGCACAGATACGCAGTATTTT. It specifies CASSHQASGTDTQYF.

The J gene is TRBJ2-3, the V gene TRBV7-2, with unresolved D. Trimming pared 3 bases from V and 3 bases from J, leaving 7 bases between. The germline CDR1 and CDR2 sequences are SGHTA and FQGNSA. This CDR3 comprises 13 residues. The CDR3 nucleotides are TGTGCCAGCAGCTTCGTGAGAACAGATACGCAGTATTTT. The encoded protein is CASSFVRTDTQYF.

In its sample, this clonotype was seen many times. This rearrangement joins TRBV2 to TRBJ2-1, with 13 positions matching TRBD2. Germline V gene data show CDR1 as SNHLY and CDR2 as FYNNEI. V was pared by 6 bases and J by 4 bases, with 3 bases of the junction left unmatched. The CDR3 is 15 amino acids. CDR3 residues: CASRRTSGSYNEQFF. For the CDR3, the DNA is TGTGCCAGCAGGCGGACTAGCGGGAGTTACAATGAGCAGTTCTTC.

The table lists this clonotype with a few counts. The chain couples TRBV30 to TRBJ2-5; 7 bases line up with TRBD1. CDR3 length: 14 residues. The V segment lost 1 base and the J segment 4 bases; nucleotides outside the gene matches: 6. Germline CDR1 GTSNPN, CDR2 SVGIG (reference sequence). The CDR3 sequence: CAWSGGTERETQYF. The CDR3 nucleotides read TGTGCCTGGAGTGGGGGGACAGAGAGAGAGACCCAGTACTTC.

The table lists this clonotype with many counts. This chain joins TRBV29-1 and TRBJ2-2; 7 bases match TRBD2. The CDR3 is 14 amino acids. Germline CDR1 SQVTM, CDR2 ANQGSEA. V was clipped by 7 bases and J by 3 bases; unmatched bases: 8. CDR3 sequence (DNA): TGCAGCGCTACCGGGACTACCTACACCGGGGAGCTGTTTTTT. Residues: CSATGTTYTGELFF.

The J gene is TRBJ1-5, the V gene TRBV20-1; no clear D. V lost 6 bases, J lost 11 bases, and 11 bases lay in between. The CDR3 loop spans 10 amino acids. Germline assignment: CDR1 DFQATT and CDR2 SNEGSKA (reference sequence). CDR3 residues: CSAGMEAQHF. The CDR3, as DNA: TGCAGTGCCGGAATGGAGGCCCAGCATTTT.

This clonotype has more than one count but fewer than ten. V and J are TRBV6-1 and TRBJ2-5; perhaps TRBD2 as D (6 bases). Trimming shortened V by 7 bases and J by 0 bases, and 18 bases separated the two germline ends. The germline CDR1 and CDR2 sequences are MNHNS and SASEGT. The CDR3 spans 16 residues. CDR3 region: CASNRELNSYQETQYF. The CDR3 nucleotides are TGTGCCAGCAACCGGGAGCTTAATTCGTACCAAGAGACCCAGTACTTC.

This sequence joins TRBV15 and TRBJ1-2; D not resolved. The ends were cut back, 0 bases at V and 4 bases at J, with 9 bases in the middle. In germline, CDR1 is LNHNV, CDR2 YYDKDF (reference sequence). The CDR3 totals 14 residues. In DNA form, the CDR3 reads TGTGCCACCAGCAGAGATGTCCAGGTCTATGGCTACACCTTC. As protein: CATSRDVQVYGYTF.

The sample holds a few counts of this clonotype. The V gene is TRBV14, the J gene TRBJ2-7; 11 positions agree with TRBD2. There are 18 residues in the CDR3. With V trimmed by 2 bases and J by 0 bases, 9 bases remained unmatched. CDR1 and CDR2 (germline): SGHDN, FVKESK. CDR3 nucleotides: TGTGCCAGCAGCCAACTAGGGACTAGCGGACCGGTCTCCTACGAGCAGTACTTC. It specifies CASSQLGTSGPVSYEQYF.

This clonotype occurred once. The chain carries TRBV5-4 and TRBJ2-1; a possible D gene is TRBD2 (5 bases). The germline V gene has CDR1 SGHNT and CDR2 YYREEE (reference sequence). Between the trimmed V and J ends, which lost 2 bases and 7 bases, there was a span of 22 bases. CDR3 length equals 17 residues. The CDR3 loop is CASSFPSSGLSSNEQFF. CDR3 bases: TGTGCCAGCAGCTTTCCTAGCTCTGGGTTGTCCTCAAATGAGCAGTTCTTC.

This clonotype has more than one count but fewer than ten. This rearrangement joins TRBV7-8 to TRBJ2-7; 7 nucleotides align to TRBD2. The CDR3 is 14 residues long. Unmatched junction bases numbered 11, after V lost 8 bases and J lost 4 bases. Germline V lookup: CDR1 SGHVS, CDR2 FQNEAQ. CDR3 sequence reads: CASARGGEMYEQYF. CDR3 bases: TGTGCCAGCGCCCGTGGGGGGGAAATGTACGAGCAGTACTTC.

In this sample, this clonotype turned up a few times. The V call is TRBV7-2, the J call TRBJ2-3; 7 bases map to TRBD2. The V segment lost 0 bases and the J segment 2 bases; nucleotides outside the gene matches: 5. This CDR3 has 16 amino acids. Looked up from germline, CDR1 is SGHTA and CDR2 is FQGNSA. The CDR3 region has the DNA TGTGCCAGCAGCTTAGCTACCCTAGCGGCCACAGATACGCAGTATTTT. As protein: CASSLATLAATDTQYF.

This clonotype was observed a handful of times. This chain uses TRBV6-5 with TRBJ2-7, with D tentatively TRBD2 (7 bases). From germline, CDR1 is MNHEY and CDR2 SVGAGI. This CDR3 is 15 amino acids long. The ends were cut back, 6 bases at V and 3 bases at J, with 18 bases in the middle. The CDR3 region has the DNA TGTGCCAGCAGGGGGGGGCCGACAAGAAACTACGAGCAGTACTTC. This sequence encodes CASRGGPTRNYEQYF.

V is TRBV20-1 and J is TRBJ2-1, with 9 nucleotides matching TRBD2. This CDR3 has 15 amino acids. V dropped 6 bases and J dropped 0; count of bases not matched to a gene: 6. Germline V lookup: CDR1 DFQATT, CDR2 SNEGSKA (reference sequence). This CDR3 is CSARDSGSSYNEQFF. For the CDR3, the DNA is TGCAGTGCCCGAGATAGCGGGAGCTCCTACAATGAGCAGTTCTTC.

In its sample, this clonotype was seen many times. V and J are TRBV5-8 and TRBJ2-1; D tentatively fits TRBD1 or TRBD2 (6 bases each). CDR1 and CDR2 from the germline V gene are SGHTS and YDEGEE. Trimming cost V 4 bases and J 4 bases, with 12 bases left between them. The CDR3 is 14 amino acids. The CDR3 sequence: CASSGRGRYNEQFF. In DNA, the CDR3 is TGTGCCAGCAGCGGTCGGGGGCGTTACAATGAGCAGTTCTTC.

As for this clonotype: The junction and the germline gene differ at one end; a read error may be behind it. The genes are TRBV29-1 and TRBJ2-1; 7 bases align to TRBD1. Germline assignment: CDR1 SQVTM and CDR2 ANQGSEA. There are 11 residues in the CDR3. CDR3 in amino acids: CSVEDRSTTYF. The CDR3 nucleotides read TGCAGCGTAGAGGACAGGTCGACTACCTACTTC.

The CDR3 region is CASSLIAGDYEQYF. CDR3 bases: TGTGCCAGCAGTTTAATAGCGGGAGACTACGAGCAGTACTTC. The J gene is TRBJ2-7, the V gene TRBV28, with 9 nucleotides matching TRBD2. CDR1 is MDHEN and CDR2 is SYDVKM in the germline V gene. CDR3 length equals 14 residues. V lost 2 bases, J lost 3 bases, and 2 bases stayed unmatched.

CDR3 sequence (DNA): TGTGCCATCAGTACCGTTGGCGGGAACTACAATGAGCAGTTCTTC. This gives the protein CAISTVGGNYNEQFF. The V gene is TRBV10-3, the J gene TRBJ2-1, with TRBD2 as a possible D gene (6 bases). Deletions cut 5 bases from V and 3 bases from J, with 14 bases between. The germline V gene has CDR1 ENHRY and CDR2 SYGVKD. CDR3 size: 15 residues.